These T cell receptor beta chains were read from a single sample in a study of blood T cell repertoires in COVID-19. TCRdb's copy holds only in-frame clones and misses some; the assay was immunoSEQ multiplex PCR. Of almost 200,000 clones listed, just under 85% were seen once; the top ten hold approximately 0.9%. Sequencing input: peripheral blood. The receptors come from a man aged 55 to 70 with COVID-19, enrolled during active disease. CDR3s include the opening cysteine and the closing phenylalanine or tryptophan. D genes are given only for firm matches. Size is stated for part of the rows, as once, few or many counts, or as a class when the clone is expanded.

j_gene,abundance,d_gene,v_gene,CDR3aa,CDR3nt
TRBJ2-5,once,NA,TRBV4-2,CASSQVQGRETQYF,TGTGCCAGCAGCCAAGTCCAGGGGCGGGAGACCCAGTACTTC
TRBJ1-5,NA,NA,TRBV2,CASRGDTVTNQPQHF,TGTGCCAGCAGGGGCGACACAGTCACAAACCAGCCCCAGCATTTT
TRBJ1-1,NA,NA,TRBV10-3,CAIRGGQSEAFF,TGTGCCATCAGAGGCGGGCAGTCTGAAGCTTTCTTT
TRBJ2-1,NA,TRBD1,TRBV5-1,CASMESGGSYNEQFF,TGCGCCAGCATGGAATCAGGGGGCTCCTACAATGAGCAGTTCTTC
TRBJ1-5,few,TRBD1,TRBV6-5,CASSRDSRNQPQHF,TGTGCCAGCAGCCGGGACAGCCGGAATCAGCCCCAGCATTTT
TRBJ1-2,NA,NA,TRBV10-3,CAISDPQGHTF,TGTGCCATCAGTGACCCACAGGGACACACCTTC
TRBJ1-2,NA,NA,TRBV2,CASSEAGRTNYGYTF,TGTGCCAGCAGTGAAGCGGGCAGAACTAACTATGGCTACACCTTC
TRBJ1-1,NA,NA,TRBV6-1,CASSEALSVNTEAFF,TGTGCCAGCAGTGAAGCGTTGTCTGTGAACACTGAAGCTTTCTTT
TRBJ1-1,NA,NA,TRBV5-1,CASSWGQGRGTEAFF,TGCGCCAGCAGCTGGGGGCAGGGTCGGGGCACTGAAGCTTTCTTT
TRBJ1-5,few,NA,TRBV9,CASSTQGLSNQPQHF,TGTGCCAGCAGCACACAGGGCCTTAGCAATCAGCCCCAGCATTTT
TRBJ2-1,NA,TRBD2,TRBV2,CASSRGLAGVDEQFF,TGTGCCAGCAGTAGAGGACTAGCGGGAGTCGATGAGCAGTTCTTC
TRBJ1-5,NA,NA,TRBV10-2,CASSESEGRVPQHF,TGCGCCAGCAGTGAGTCGGAGGGACGGGTACCTCAGCATTTT
TRBJ2-4,NA,TRBD2,TRBV3-1/TRBV3-2,CATGGGGNIQYF,TGTGCCACCGGGGGGGGTGGAAACATTCAGTACTTC
TRBJ2-1,few,NA,TRBV7-9,CASSLSGGLNNEQFF,TGTGCCAGCAGCTTAAGTGGGGGACTGAACAATGAGCAGTTCTTC
TRBJ2-1,NA,NA,TRBV7-6,CASSLEVTRRSYNEQFF,TGTGCCAGCAGCTTAGAGGTAACACGCAGGTCCTACAATGAGCAGTTCTTC
TRBJ2-7,NA,TRBD1,TRBV19,CASSTLGQGASYEQYF,TGTGCCAGTAGTACCCTGGGACAGGGGGCGAGCTACGAGCAGTACTTC
TRBJ1-5,few,NA,TRBV29-1,CSVASGLGPQHF,TGCAGCGTTGCGTCAGGGCTTGGGCCCCAGCATTTT
TRBJ1-4,NA,TRBD1,TRBV7-9,CASSSDRVTGEKLFF,TGTGCCAGCAGCTCCGACAGGGTAACGGGTGAAAAACTGTTTTTT
TRBJ2-2,NA,NA,TRBV7-2,CASSSGWGRQYTGELFF,TGTGCCAGCAGCTCCGGGTGGGGGAGGCAATACACCGGGGAGCTGTTTTTT
TRBJ2-5,NA,NA,TRBV4-2,CASSQDLETQYF,TGTGCCAGCAGCCAAGATCTGGAGACCCAGTACTTC
TRBJ2-1,once,TRBD2,TRBV24-1,CATSDFRSGSHNEQFF,TGTGCCACCAGTGATTTTCGAAGCGGGAGCCACAATGAGCAGTTCTTC
TRBJ1-2,NA,TRBD1,TRBV29-1,CSVDGDRSNYGYTF,TGCAGCGTTGACGGGGACAGATCCAACTATGGCTACACCTTC
TRBJ1-2,NA,NA,TRBV5-1,CASSPGGPQSGYGYTF,TGCGCCAGCAGCCCCGGAGGGCCCCAGTCGGGCTATGGCTACACCTTC
TRBJ2-5,NA,TRBD1,TRBV5-1,CASSDGTGMGETQYF,TGCGCCAGCAGCGACGGGACAGGGATGGGAGAGACCCAGTACTTC
TRBJ1-1,NA,NA,TRBV2,CASTADRSANTEAFF,TGTGCCAGCACCGCCGACAGGTCCGCGAACACTGAAGCTTTCTTT
TRBJ1-6,NA,NA,TRBV18,CASSLQDSPLHF,TGTGCCAGCTCACTACAGGATTCACCCCTCCACTTT
TRBJ2-2,few,NA,TRBV9,CASAYRAGGELFF,TGTGCCAGCGCTTACAGGGCTGGCGGGGAGCTGTTTTTT
TRBJ2-3,NA,NA,TRBV5-1,CASSGAGSSTDTQYF,TGCGCCAGCAGCGGAGCCGGCTCTAGCACAGATACGCAGTATTTT
TRBJ1-2,NA,TRBD1,TRBV30,CAWIGTGGPRGYTF,TGTGCCTGGATCGGGACAGGGGGTCCTCGAGGCTACACCTTC
TRBJ2-1,NA,TRBD2,TRBV9,CASSVQGREGRNEQFF,TGTGCCAGCAGCGTTCAGGGGCGGGAGGGTCGCAATGAGCAGTTCTTC
TRBJ1-3,NA,NA,TRBV19,CASSRTGSPGTYSGNTIYF,TGTGCCAGTAGTAGAACAGGGTCCCCGGGGACCTACTCTGGAAACACCATATATTTT
TRBJ1-4,NA,NA,TRBV11-2,CASSLSPLEKLFF,TGTGCCAGCAGCTTAAGCCCGCTAGAAAAACTGTTTTTT
TRBJ1-3,NA,NA,TRBV7-6,CASSSGGTGNTIYF,TGTGCCAGCAGCTCGGGGGGGACTGGAAACACCATATATTTT
TRBJ1-1,NA,NA,TRBV6-6,CASSYSRPGTEAFF,TGTGCCAGCAGTTACTCGCGCCCGGGCACTGAAGCTTTCTTT
TRBJ1-6,NA,NA,TRBV11-2,CASSLGPGENSPLHF,TGTGCCAGCAGCTTAGGTCCAGGGGAGAATTCACCCCTCCACTTT
TRBJ2-5,NA,TRBD2,TRBV28,CASSLSGGTGKKTQYF,TGTGCCAGCAGTTTATCCGGGGGGACGGGGAAGAAGACCCAGTACTTC
TRBJ2-1,NA,TRBD1,TRBV6-2/TRBV6-3,CASSYSNTGGQKFF,TGTGCCAGCAGTTACTCGAATACAGGGGGCCAGAAGTTCTTC
TRBJ1-2,NA,NA,TRBV7-2,CASSPTGTIDYGYTF,TGTGCCAGCAGCCCCACAGGGACCATCGACTATGGCTACACCTTC
TRBJ2-2,NA,TRBD1,TRBV6-4,CASRAGTGYTGELFF,TGTGCCAGCAGGGCCGGGACAGGGTACACCGGGGAGCTGTTTTTT
TRBJ2-1,NA,NA,TRBV28,CASSESRSYNEQFF,TGTGCCAGCAGCGAGAGTCGCTCCTACAATGAGCAGTTCTTC
TRBJ1-5,once,TRBD1,TRBV27,CASSLSGQGFYQPQHF,TGTGCCAGCAGTTTATCGGGACAGGGGTTTTACCAGCCCCAGCATTTT
TRBJ1-3,NA,TRBD1,TRBV5-4,CASSPGQGVGNTIYF,TGTGCCAGCAGCCCGGGACAGGGGGTCGGAAACACCATATATTTT
TRBJ1-5,NA,TRBD1,TRBV10-3,CATTGGNQPQHF,TGTGCCACCACAGGGGGCAATCAGCCCCAGCATTTT
TRBJ1-2,NA,NA,TRBV5-1,CASSLFQKDGYTF,TGCGCCAGCAGCTTGTTTCAGAAAGATGGCTACACCTTC
TRBJ2-2,NA,TRBD1,TRBV2,CASSGDREKTGELFF,TGTGCCAGCAGTGGGGACAGGGAAAAAACCGGGGAGCTGTTTTTT
TRBJ2-1,NA,TRBD2,TRBV7-9,CASSLVAGPWGNEQFF,TGTGCCAGCAGCTTAGTAGCGGGGCCCTGGGGGAATGAGCAGTTCTTC
TRBJ1-1,NA,TRBD1,TRBV5-4,CASSPQGVHTEAFF,TGTGCCAGCAGCCCTCAGGGGGTACACACTGAAGCTTTCTTT
TRBJ2-3,NA,NA,TRBV4-2,CASSQAGRGGTDTQYF,TGTGCCAGCAGCCAAGCCGGGAGAGGGGGCACAGATACGCAGTATTTT
TRBJ2-5,NA,NA,TRBV6-2/TRBV6-3,CASSPRGWGWETQYF,TGTGCCAGCAGCCCCAGGGGCTGGGGTTGGGAGACCCAGTACTTC
TRBJ2-2,NA,NA,TRBV7-2,CASTFRVSTNTGELFF,TGTGCCAGCACCTTCAGGGTGAGCACGAACACCGGGGAGCTGTTTTTT